This TCR beta chain was found in a study of T cell clonotyping in hematopoietic cell transplantation. The table lists this clone with a count of one. Documented time point: recipient sample about 28 days before transplant, after cytoreduction. Sequencing used immunoSEQ multiplex PCR; TCRdb keeps in-frame clones, though not all of them. The repertoire includes approximately 46,000 clones, approximately 84% of them detected once, and about 5.6% sits in the top ten. This CDR3 has 14 residues. From germline, CDR1 is MNHEY and CDR2 SVGAGI. Germline trimming cut 6 bases from V and 0 bases from J; bases unmatched to any gene: 4.

V is TRBV6-5 and J is TRBJ1-1; 7 bases align to TRBD1. The sequence came from a man in his sixties with biphenotypic leukemia. Some clones in this sample may be carry-over from other donors' samples. This specimen consisted of peripheral blood mononuclear cells, obtained before stem cell transplant. The CDR3 here is CASRKTGMNTEAFF. CDR3 sequence (DNA): TGTGCCAGCAGGAAGACAGGGATGAACACTGAAGCTTTCTTT.